Following are 3 T cell receptor beta chains from one sample sequenced in a study of shared clonotypes between healthy human individuals. Using immunoSEQ multiplex PCR, the repertoire was profiled, and TCRdb retains in-frame clones only, with some absent. The profile covers roughly 2,300,000 clones, with roughly 90% appearing a single time and 0.3% to 0.4% taken by the ten largest. Sequencing was carried out using naive CD4+ T cells from PBMCs. The subset here: CD45RA+ positively selected. These receptors were taken from a man between 18 and 29 years old in good health. Some clones in this sample may be carry-over from other donors' samples.

The CDR3 sequence is CASTVGQGFVLSTDTQYF. Here the CDR3 DNA reads TGCGCCAGCACGGTAGGACAGGGGTTCGTCCTTAGCACAGATACGCAGTATTTT. V gene TRBV5-1 combines with J gene TRBJ2-3, with 9 bases identical to TRBD1. This CDR3 is 18 amino acids long. The V segment lost 6 bases and the J segment 0 bases; nucleotides outside the gene matches: 14. The germline V gene encodes CDR1 SGHRS and CDR2 YFSETQ.

This rearrangement joins TRBV7-7 to TRBJ2-1, with a possible D match to TRBD2 (6 bases). The CDR3 has 18 amino acids. CDR1 is SSHAT, CDR2 FNYEAQ, per germline (reference sequence). V was trimmed by 0 bases and J by 0 bases, leaving 15 bases between them. CDR3 protein: CASSLARRELNSYNEQFF. The CDR3 DNA reads as TGTGCCAGCAGCTTAGCTCGGCGGGAACTCAACTCCTACAATGAGCAGTTCTTC.

In its sample, this clone was seen a few times. The chain is built from TRBV18 and TRBJ2-1; D gene ambiguous. The V and J ends lost 2 bases and 10 bases respectively, with 9 bases between them. Per the germline V gene, CDR1 is KGHSH and CDR2 is LQKENI. The CDR3 contains 12 residues. Written as DNA, the CDR3 is TGTGCCAGCTCACCAGGAGCATGGGAGCAGTTCTTC. Translation gives CASSPGAWEQFF.